This T cell receptor (beta chain) stems from a study of shared T cell receptors in the human thymus. Germline values: CDR1 SNHLY, CDR2 FYNNEI. The CDR3 is 14 amino acids. Losses at the gene ends were 6 bases for V and 7 bases for J; bases not matched to a gene: 9. Sequenced by immunoSEQ multiplex PCR; TCRdb stores in-frame clones only, minus some. The sample includes about 500,000 clones, around 82% seen only once; the top ten take 0.013%. These data were likewise used in another study, on human thymus T cells. That paper notes: V and J gene usage appeared biased in thymic and blood repertoires.

This chain joins TRBV2 and TRBJ1-2; 9 bases map to TRBD1. Sequences were obtained from thymocytes. The TCR comes from a boy younger than two with a congenital heart defect. The chain's CDR3 is CASREVQGARGYTF. The CDR3 nucleotides are TGTGCCAGCAGAGAGGTACAGGGGGCGCGTGGCTACACCTTC. The complete variable domain, with remaining parts taken from reference TRBV2 and TRBJ1-2, reads EPEVTQTPSHQVTQMGQEVILRCVPISNHLYFYWYRQILGQKVEFLVSFYNNEISEKSEIFDDQFSVERPDGSNFTLKIRSTKLEDSAMYFCASREVQGARGYTFGSGTRLTVV.